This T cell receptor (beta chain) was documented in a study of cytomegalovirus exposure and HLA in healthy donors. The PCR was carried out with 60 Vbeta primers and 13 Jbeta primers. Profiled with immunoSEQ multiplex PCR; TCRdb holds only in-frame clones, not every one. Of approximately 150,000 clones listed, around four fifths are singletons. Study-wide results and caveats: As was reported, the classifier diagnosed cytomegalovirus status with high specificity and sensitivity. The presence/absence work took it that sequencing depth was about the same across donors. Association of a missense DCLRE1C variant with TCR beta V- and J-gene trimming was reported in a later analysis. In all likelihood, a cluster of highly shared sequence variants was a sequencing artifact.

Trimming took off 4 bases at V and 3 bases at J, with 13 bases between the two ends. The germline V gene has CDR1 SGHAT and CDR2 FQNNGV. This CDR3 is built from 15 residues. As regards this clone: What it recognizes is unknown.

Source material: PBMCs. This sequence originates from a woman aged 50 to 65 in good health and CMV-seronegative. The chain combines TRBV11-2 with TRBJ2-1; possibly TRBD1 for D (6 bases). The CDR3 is CASSSRDKYYNEQFF. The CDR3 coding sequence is TGTGCCAGCAGCTCCCGGGACAAGTACTACAATGAGCAGTTCTTC.